The T cell receptor (beta chain) under discussion was sequenced for a study of T-cell reconstitution after alpha-beta-depleted transplantation in children. Unmatched junction bases numbered 11, after V lost 6 bases and J lost 5 bases. The CDR3 is made up of 14 amino acids. Germline V lookup: CDR1 SQVTM, CDR2 ANQGSEA. In regard to this clonotype: Its antigen is undetermined.

Study-level points and caveats: Diversity of TCRbeta at day 60 was high in some patients, arising from surviving recipient T cells and thymic progenitors. Reportedly, only several hundred clones from non-depleted graft cells drove alpha-beta T-cell counts at about two months. From newly produced T cells came most of the T-cell counts and diversity one year after transplant.

Unique molecular identifiers were incorporated into the prepared TCRbeta library. TCRdb analysed the PCR reads with MiXCR anew, one entry per CDR3 protein. The repertoire includes around 500,000 distinct CDR3 sequences, approximately 22% of them detected once, and around an eighth sits in the top ten. This TCR came from a boy in the first two years of life who had a stem cell transplant for acute myeloid leukemia, so the T cells may come from the graft donor. The rearrangement links TRBV29-1 to TRBJ1-2; 8 bases agree with TRBD1. Here the sequenced sample was PBMCs, mostly from graft donor cells, taken 360 days after TCRalphabeta/CD19-depleted stem cell transplant. The CDR3 nucleotides are TGCAGCGTGGGAATTTCAGGGGGCGGTTATGGCTACACCTTC. Its protein product is CSVGISGGGYGYTF.